One sample yielded the 19 T cell receptor beta chains listed below, sequenced in a study of cytomegalovirus exposure and HLA in healthy donors. 13 Jbeta primers and 60 Vbeta primers were used for the PCR. Measured with immunoSEQ multiplex PCR; TCRdb has only the in-frame clones, and not every one. The table shows about 150,000 clones, with around 80% occurring only once. Source material: PBMCs. Every receptor here comes from a woman in her forties in good health and CMV-seronegative.

This chain uses TRBV7-2 with TRBJ2-7; 8 bases are shared with TRBD2. This CDR3 spans 14 amino acids. Trimming cost V 5 bases and J 1 base; bases outside gene matches: 4. The germline V gene has CDR1 SGHTA and CDR2 FQGNSA. CDR3 loop: CASSARGGSYEQYF. CDR3 bases: TGTGCCAGCAGCGCCCGGGGGGGGTCCTACGAGCAGTACTTC. Drawing the rest from reference TRBV7-2 and TRBJ2-7, the complete variable domain is GAGVSQSPSNKVTEKGKDVELRCDPISGHTALYWYRQSLGQGLEFLIYFQGNSAPDKSGLPSDRFSAERTGGSVSTLTIQRTQQEDSAVYLCASSARGGSYEQYFGPGTRLTVT.

V gene TRBV6-1 combines with J gene TRBJ2-2, with D possibly matching TRBD1 (6 bases). Trimming removed 3 bases from V and 4 bases from J, with 9 bases in between. Germline CDR1 MNHNS, CDR2 SASEGT. The CDR3 covers 14 residues. The CDR3 sequence: CASSEGASTGELFF. The CDR3 coding sequence is TGTGCCAGCAGTGAGGGGGCAAGCACCGGGGAGCTGTTTTTT.

This rearrangement joins TRBV28 to TRBJ2-5; 8 nucleotides agree with TRBD2. J gave up 3 bases and V 1 base, and 4 bases lay outside the gene matches. In germline, CDR1 is MDHEN, CDR2 SYDVKM. This CDR3 is 15 amino acids long. CDR3 region: CASSLYRGGKETQYF. CDR3 DNA sequence: TGTGCCAGCAGTTTATATCGGGGGGGAAAAGAGACCCAGTACTTC.

V is TRBV6-1 and J is TRBJ1-3; D unclear. CDR1 is MNHNS, CDR2 SASEGT, per germline. This CDR3 spans 13 amino acids. V lost 6 bases and J 0 bases, leaving 6 bases between the germline ends. The CDR3 DNA reads TGTGCCAGCAGGGCCTCCTCTGGAAACACCATATATTTT. Its protein is CASRASSGNTIYF.

This rearrangement joins TRBV11-2 to TRBJ2-7; tentative D call: TRBD1 (5 bases). This CDR3 spans 15 amino acids. V shed 1 base and J shed 4 bases, with 14 bases lying between them. Germline lookup yields CDR1 SGHAT and CDR2 FQNNGV. The CDR3 coding sequence is TGTGCCAGCAGCTTAGCTGCAGGGCCGGGTTACGAGCAGTACTTC. Encoded protein: CASSLAAGPGYEQYF.

The V and J genes are TRBV4-3 and TRBJ1-2; TRBD1 might be the D (5 bases). CDR1 and CDR2 (germline): LGHNA, YSLEER. The CDR3 length is 16 residues. V was shortened by 3 bases and J by 3 bases, with 17 bases between the two germline ends. The CDR3 protein is CASSHAMGGDYYGYTF. The DNA for the CDR3 is TGCGCCAGCAGCCACGCTATGGGTGGGGACTACTATGGCTACACCTTC.

This chain joins TRBV9 and TRBJ2-7, with TRBD1 matching over 12 bases. V lost 4 bases to trimming and J lost 10 bases; unmatched junction nucleotides: 12. Germline V gene data show CDR1 as SGDLS and CDR2 as YYNGEE. There are 15 residues in the CDR3. The CDR3 here is CASSPEGTGGAFQYF. The CDR3, as DNA: TGTGCCAGCAGCCCAGAGGGGACAGGGGGCGCATTCCAGTACTTC.

J is TRBJ2-2 and V is TRBV5-4; TRBD1 matches at 9 bases. Germline V lookup: CDR1 SGHNT, CDR2 YYREEE (reference sequence). Trimming removed 2 bases from V and 6 bases from J; junction bases left unmatched: 8. The CDR3 contains 16 residues. The CDR3 DNA is TGTGCCAGCAGCTTTGGGGGGACAGGGAGGTCCGGGGAGCTGTTTTTT. Protein sequence: CASSFGGTGRSGELFF. Supplemented by reference TRBV5-4 and TRBJ2-2, the full variable domain reads ETGVTQSPTHLIKTRGQQVTLRCSSQSGHNTVSWYQQALGQGPQFIFQYYREEENGRGNFPPRFSGLQFPNYSSELNVNALELDDSALYLCASSFGGTGRSGELFFGEGSRLTVL.

With regard to this clone: This sample includes further DNA sequences coding for the same CDR3. This chain joins TRBV18 and TRBJ1-1; no firm D call. V gave up 3 bases and J gave up 3 bases, with 8 bases separating them. In germline, CDR1 is KGHSH, CDR2 LQKENI. CDR3 length equals 13 residues. The CDR3: CASSPRRDTEAFF. CDR3 nucleotides: TGTGCCAGCTCACCGCGTCGCGACACTGAAGCTTTCTTT.

The chain has TRBV19 and TRBJ1-2; D unresolved. The CDR3 contains 14 residues. V was clipped by 6 bases and J by 1 base, with 12 bases between them. Germline V lookup: CDR1 LNHDA, CDR2 SQIVND (reference sequence). As DNA, the CDR3 is TGTGCCAGTAGCCCCCGGGGTTATAACTATGGCTACACCTTC. It codes for CASSPRGYNYGYTF. Full variable domain (remainder filled in from reference TRBV19 and TRBJ1-2): DGGITQSPKYLFRKEGQNVTLSCEQNLNHDAMYWYRQDPGQGLRLIYYSQIVNDFQKGDIAEGYSVSREKKESFPLTVTSAQKNPTAFYLCASSPRGYNYGYTFGSGTRLTVV.

The V and J genes are TRBV25-1 and TRBJ2-1, with D possibly TRBD2 on 5 matching bases. The CDR3 sequence is 14 residues long. Per the germline V gene, CDR1 is MGHDK and CDR2 is SYGVNS. V was shortened by 0 bases and J by 6 bases, with 9 bases between the two germline ends. CDR3 loop: CASSEYRGLNEQFF. The CDR3 DNA reads as TGTGCCAGCAGTGAATATCGAGGGCTCAATGAGCAGTTCTTC.

This clone turned up a few times. This rearrangement joins TRBV4-3 to TRBJ2-3; a weak D match, TRBD1 (6 bases). Germline-derived CDR1 and CDR2 are LGHNA and YSLEER. The CDR3 spans 14 residues. Trimming pared 1 base from V and 3 bases from J, leaving 8 bases between. CDR3 nucleotides: TGCGCCAGCAGCCAAGGGGGGCAGACAGATACGCAGTATTTT. Protein product: CASSQGGQTDTQYF.

This clone was seen just once. The chain combines TRBV5-4 with TRBJ2-2; TRBD1 is a possible D gene (6 bases). Germline CDR1 SGHNT, CDR2 YYREEE (reference sequence). The V end was cut by 3 bases, the J end by 3 bases, with 15 bases between. CDR3 size: 16 residues. CDR3 DNA sequence: TGTGCCAGCAGCTCGGACAGATCAAGGGACACCGGGGAGCTGTTTTTT. This translates into CASSSDRSRDTGELFF.

The rearrangement links TRBV9 to TRBJ2-1; tentatively, D is TRBD2 (5 bases). Germline V gene lookup returns CDR1 SGDLS and CDR2 YYNGEE. The CDR3 totals 18 residues. The V and J ends lost 4 bases and 0 bases respectively, with 20 bases between them. CDR3 region: CASSTLDSAGSSYNEQFF. The CDR3 nucleotides are TGTGCCAGCAGCACCCTAGACTCGGCGGGTAGCTCCTACAATGAGCAGTTCTTC.

This clone was seen just once. The chain combines TRBV4-3 with TRBJ2-1, with D possibly being TRBD2 (6 bases). Per the germline V gene, CDR1 is LGHNA and CDR2 is YSLEER. Trimming took 0 bases from V and 7 from J, leaving 10 bases between them. The CDR3 is made up of 14 amino acids. The CDR3 nucleotides are TGCGCCAGCAGCCAAGATCGGGCGGGGAATGAGCAGTTCTTC. Residues: CASSQDRAGNEQFF.

The CDR3 nucleotides read TGTGCCAGTTCCGGACAGGGCGAACATCCTTTCTTT. Amino acid sequence: CASSGQGEHPFF. This chain connects TRBV6-5 to TRBJ1-1, with 8 bases aligning to TRBD1. The length of the CDR3 is 12 residues. Germline trimming cut 9 bases from V and 12 bases from J; bases unmatched to any gene: 12. Germline assignment: CDR1 MNHEY and CDR2 SVGAGI.

The chain combines TRBV5-1 with TRBJ1-3; D unclear. The CDR3 sequence is 14 residues long. V dropped 0 bases and J dropped 3 bases, with 7 bases sitting between them. Germline V gene lookup returns CDR1 SGHRS and CDR2 YFSETQ. In nucleotides, the CDR3 is TGCGCCAGCAGCTTGGCCGAGAATGGAAACACCATATATTTT. Translation gives CASSLAENGNTIYF. The complete variable domain, with remaining parts taken from reference TRBV5-1 and TRBJ1-3, reads KAGVTQTPRYLIKTRGQQVTLSCSPISGHRSVSWYQQTPGQGLQFLFEYFSETQRNKGNFPGRFSGRQFSNSRSEMNVSTLELGDSALYLCASSLAENGNTIYFGEGSWLTVV.

The chain recombines TRBV27 with TRBJ1-1, with D possibly being TRBD1 (6 bases). With 6 bases removed from V and 0 bases from J, the gap between germline ends came to 20 bases. CDR1 is MNHEY, CDR2 SMNVEV, per germline (reference sequence). This CDR3 is 17 amino acids long. The CDR3 coding sequence is TGTGCCAGCAGCATGTCCAGGGACACAGCCCTGAACACTGAAGCTTTCTTT. Translation gives CASSMSRDTALNTEAFF.

V is TRBV7-6 and J is TRBJ2-3, with 14 bases lining up with TRBD2. Unmatched junction bases numbered 4, after V lost 0 bases and J lost 2 bases. From germline, CDR1 is SGHVS and CDR2 FNYEAQ. This CDR3 region has 18 residues. CDR3 protein: CASSLAGLAGVNTDTQYF. The DNA for the CDR3 is TGTGCCAGCAGCTTAGCGGGACTAGCGGGGGTCAACACAGATACGCAGTATTTT. The whole variable domain, filled in from reference TRBV7-6 and TRBJ2-3, reads GAGVSQSPRYKVTKRGQDVALRCDPISGHVSLYWYRQALGQGPEFLTYFNYEAQQDKSGLPNDRFSAERPEGSISTLTIQRTEQRDSAMYRCASSLAGLAGVNTDTQYFGPGTRLTVL.